This T cell receptor beta chain came from a study of T cells in Graves' hyperthyroidism and ophthalmopathy. The overall study: Blood from the periphery was taken at initial diagnosis, before any treatment.

Amplified regions were TCR beta CDR3 sequences from RNA transcripts. HTBI primers were employed in a first-round RT-PCR of the TCR CDR3. TCRdb itself ran the multiplex PCR reads through MiXCR, one entry per CDR3 protein. This table holds fewer than 350,000 distinct CDR3 sequences, 18% found once. Diagnoses used clinical symptoms, serum thyroxine and TRAb, thyroid ultrasound and orbital computed tomography. The sample holds a few counts of this clonotype. Germline V lookup: CDR1 SQVTM, CDR2 ANQGSEA. There are 15 residues in the CDR3. The V gene end was trimmed by 1 base and the J gene end by 4 bases; junction bases not matched to a gene: 4.

J is TRBJ2-3 and V is TRBV29-1; 11 bases match TRBD2. This receptor was obtained from a woman aged 45-65 years with Graves' hyperthyroidism. The sequenced sample was blood. The CDR3 region is CSVEVAGGVADTQYF. The CDR3 DNA reads as TGCAGCGTTGAAGTAGCGGGAGGGGTTGCAGATACGCAGTATTTT.